This T cell receptor beta chain was recovered during a study of a mutant IDH1 vaccine in newly diagnosed glioma. Study-wide context: Most patients had radiochemotherapy with temozolomide before enrollment; others had one alone.

Sequencing used immunoSEQ multiplex PCR; TCRdb keeps in-frame clones, though not all of them. The sample records about 98,000 clones, 80% to 90% being singletons. Regarding time point: baseline, week 1 (first vaccination visit). This sample's treatment: pre-vaccination baseline after standard-of-care therapy. V shed 4 bases, J shed 3 bases, and the junction held 9 bases outside the gene matches. The CDR3 is made up of 15 amino acids. Germline-derived CDR1 and CDR2 are SGHRS and YFSETQ. The specimen was PBMCs, collected from a glioma patient treated with radiotherapy, temozolomide or both. The TCR sequence derives from a woman aged 50 to 60 with glioma. V gene TRBV5-1 combines with J gene TRBJ2-5; 7 nucleotides line up with TRBD1. The CDR3 here is CASSGEGAPEETQYF. CDR3 coding DNA: TGCGCCAGCAGCGGCGAGGGGGCGCCGGAAGAGACCCAGTACTTC.